The present T cell receptor beta chain was sequenced within a study of shared clonotypes between healthy human individuals. The CDR3 sequence is 16 residues long. V was cut by 5 bases and J by 0 bases, with 16 bases left in between. Germline V gene sequence: CDR1 SEHNR, CDR2 FQNEAQ (reference sequence). The unsorted PBMC sample used ten immunoSEQ deep assay plates. As processed by the authors: ImmunoSEQ sequences covered only the junction and lacked quality scores; filtering therefore differed. The table came from immunoSEQ multiplex PCR; TCRdb's copy has only in-frame clones and leaves some out. Clonal size and the V and J genes are those of that table, whereas D and trimming came from the DNA. This sample has hundreds of thousands of clones, with roughly four fifths found just once.

The chain combines TRBV7-9 with TRBJ1-2; no firm D call. Sequencing was carried out using PBMCs. This clonotype originated in a woman between 40 and 50 years old in good health. Some clones in this sample may be carry-over from other donors' samples. CDR3 bases: TGTGCCAGCAGCCCCCATAGGACGTTTGCTAACTATGGCTACACCTTC. The encoded protein is CASSPHRTFANYGYTF.